Listed below are T cell receptor beta chains from one sample, sequenced in a study of T-cell memory formation after mild COVID-19. Each CDR3 protein is one row after TCRdb ran MiXCR on the 5' RACE reads. The table lists some 340,000 distinct CDR3 sequences, under 15% of them singletons. Sample: PBMCs or a T cell subset sorted from them (not recorded which). The receptors here all came from a man aged 18 to 30 who had mild COVID-19 (a few samples of this study predate the infection). Cell type and time point are not known. Each CDR3 is given without its conserved first and last residue. The listing skips clone size in some rows; elsewhere it reads once, few, many or a size class.

TRBV3-2 NA ASSQEQDQPQH
TRBV6-2/TRBV6-3 many ASNPGGPGELF
TRBV6-5 NA ASRRGTWGKTNYGYT
TRBV9 NA ASSGIQWELF
TRBV12-3/TRBV12-4 few ASSVSGLAGNTIY
TRBV3-1 many ASSLTEETQY
TRBV6-2/TRBV6-3 NA ASSYSVLPDRGVAKNIQY
TRBV7-9 few ASSPRGVGYT
TRBV7-2 NA ASSPRGGSLSYEQY
TRBV5-4 NA ASSLDLGATDTQY
TRBV5-1 few ASSLGQGPNSPLH
TRBV12-3/TRBV12-4 few ASSPGQSEAQH
TRBV4-3 NA ASSQDGDAYNEQF
TRBV5-1 NA ASSLEGQISGYT
TRBV12-3/TRBV12-4 many ASSFGVLEETQY
TRBV6-5 many ASSPSSAGEQY
TRBV12-3/TRBV12-4 few ASRDNTGPDTQY
TRBV4-2 NA ASSQDQDGTGELF